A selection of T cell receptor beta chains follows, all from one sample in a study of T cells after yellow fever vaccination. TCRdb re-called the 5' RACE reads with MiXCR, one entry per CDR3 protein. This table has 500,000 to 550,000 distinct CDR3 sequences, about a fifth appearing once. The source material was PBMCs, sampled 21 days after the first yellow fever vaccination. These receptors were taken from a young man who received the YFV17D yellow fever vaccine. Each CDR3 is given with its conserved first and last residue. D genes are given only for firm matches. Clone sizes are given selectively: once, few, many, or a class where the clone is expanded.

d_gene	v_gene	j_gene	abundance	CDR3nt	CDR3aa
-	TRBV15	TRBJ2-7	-	TGTGCCACCAGTCCTGGTACGGCCTACTTC	CATSPGTAYF
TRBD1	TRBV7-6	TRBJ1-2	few	TGTGCCAGCAGCCCTAGGACAGGGTGGGATGGCTACACCTTC	CASSPRTGWDGYTF
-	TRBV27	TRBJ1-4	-	TGTGCCAGCAGTTTACACGGGGCAGTAAGGGAAAAACTGTTTTTT	CASSLHGAVREKLFF
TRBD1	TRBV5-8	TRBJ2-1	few	TGTGCCAGCAGCTTGGATACAGGGGTATCCTACAATGAGCAGTTCTTC	CASSLDTGVSYNEQFF
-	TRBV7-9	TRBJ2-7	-	TGTGCCAGCAGCTTAGGAGGTAGCGGCTACTACGAGCAGTACTTC	CASSLGGSGYYEQYF
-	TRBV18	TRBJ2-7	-	TGTGCCAGCTCATCCCCGAACAGGGATGAGCAGTACTTC	CASSSPNRDEQYF
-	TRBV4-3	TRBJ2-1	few	TGCGCCAGCAGCCCTGATTGGTGGAGGAACAATGAGCAGTTCTTC	CASSPDWWRNNEQFF
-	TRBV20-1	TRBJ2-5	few	TGCAGTGCTAGAGGGGGACTGGGGGGAGAGACCCAGTACTTC	CSARGGLGGETQYF
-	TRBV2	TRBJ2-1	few	TGTGCCAGCAGTGGAGAGGGGGGCTCCTACAATGAGCAGTTCTTC	CASSGEGGSYNEQFF
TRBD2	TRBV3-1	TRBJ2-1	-	TGTGCCAGCAGCCAAGGGACTAGCTGGGCTAACAATGAGCAGTTCTTC	CASSQGTSWANNEQFF
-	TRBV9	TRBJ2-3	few	TGTGCCAGCAGCCCAGAAGCCGACACAGATACGCAGTATTTT	CASSPEADTDTQYF
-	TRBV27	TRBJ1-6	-	TGTGCCAGCAGTTTGGCCAGGGTAGAGGATTCACCCCTCCACTTT	CASSLARVEDSPLHF
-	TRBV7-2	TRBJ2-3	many	TGTGCCAGTAGCCGGAGGGGGGCCCCGGATACGCAGTATTTT	CASSRRGAPDTQYF
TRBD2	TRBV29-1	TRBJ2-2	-	TGCAGCGGCGGGGGGGCGGGCACCGGGGAGCTGTTTTTT	CSGGGAGTGELFF
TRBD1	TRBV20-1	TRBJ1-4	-	TGCAGTGCTCGCTATTGGGACAGGAATGAAAAACTGTTTTTT	CSARYWDRNEKLFF
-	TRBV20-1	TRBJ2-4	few	TGCAGTGCCAGCCTCGTAGCCAAAAACATTCAGTACTTC	CSASLVAKNIQYF
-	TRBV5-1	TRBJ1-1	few	TGCGCCAGCAGCCTACAAGGGACGGATGAAGCTTTCTTT	CASSLQGTDEAFF
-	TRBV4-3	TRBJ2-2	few	TGCGCCAGCAGCCAAGACACCTACACCGGGGAGCTGTTTTTT	CASSQDTYTGELFF
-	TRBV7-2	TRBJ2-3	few	TGTGCCAGCATCTCTCCGGGTTTCTCAACGCAGTATTTT	CASISPGFSTQYF
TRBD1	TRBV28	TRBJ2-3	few	TGTGCCAGCAGTTTTGGCCCCGAGACAGGGCCCAGCACAGATACGCAGTATTTT	CASSFGPETGPSTDTQYF
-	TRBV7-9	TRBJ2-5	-	TGTGCCAGCGAGCCCCTGAACCAAGAGACCCAGTACTTC	CASEPLNQETQYF
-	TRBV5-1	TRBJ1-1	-	TGCGCCAGCAGCTTGGATGGGGTGAACACTGAAGCTTTCTTT	CASSLDGVNTEAFF
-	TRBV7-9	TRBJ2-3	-	TGTGTCTCGGCCGAGACTAGCACAGATACGCAGTATTTT	CVSAETSTDTQYF
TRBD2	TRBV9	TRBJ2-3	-	TGTGCCAGCAGCGATGATCTAGCGGCAAGCACAGATACGCAGTATTTT	CASSDDLAASTDTQYF
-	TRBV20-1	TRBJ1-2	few	TGCAGTGCTAGCCTAGCTGGCTACACCTTC	CSASLAGYTF
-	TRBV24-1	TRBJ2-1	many	TGTGCCACCAGTGATTGGAGGGGGGCCTCCTCCTACAATGAGCAGTTCTTC	CATSDWRGASSYNEQFF
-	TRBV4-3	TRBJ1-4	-	TGCGCCAGCAGCCAAGTCGTCGCGCAGGGCGGGAAACTGTTTTTT	CASSQVVAQGGKLFF
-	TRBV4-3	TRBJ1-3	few	TGCGCCAGCAGCCAAGATGGGAGGATCTCTGGAAACACCATATATTTT	CASSQDGRISGNTIYF
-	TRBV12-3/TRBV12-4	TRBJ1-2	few	TGTGCCAGCAGTCTAGGATCCTTCGGGAACTATGGCTACACCTTC	CASSLGSFGNYGYTF
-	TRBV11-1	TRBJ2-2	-	TGTGCCAGCAGCTCCTTCGGCGGGGAGCTGTTTTTT	CASSSFGGELFF
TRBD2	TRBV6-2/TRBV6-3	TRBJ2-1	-	TGTGCCAGCGAACTAGCGGGGGGCCCCCACAATGAGCAGTTCTTC	CASELAGGPHNEQFF
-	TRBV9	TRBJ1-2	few	TGTGCCAGCAGCGCCGACACAGGGCCCAACTATGGCTACACCTTC	CASSADTGPNYGYTF